These 20 T cell receptor beta chains were all obtained from the same sample, sequenced in a study of T cell repertoires in cytomegalovirus infection. One entry per CDR3 protein results from TCRdb running MiXCR on the reads. The sample consists of about 740,000 distinct CDR3 sequences, roughly 36% of them appearing once. Sequences were obtained from PBMCs. The receptors shown here come from a human donor in good health (CMV status not recorded). Some clones in this sample may be carry-over from other donors' samples.

This clonotype showed up just a few times. V and J are TRBV19 and TRBJ1-5; TRBD1 is a possible D gene (6 bases). The ends were cut back, 6 bases at V and 0 bases at J, with 9 bases in the middle. CDR1 is LNHDA and CDR2 is SQIVND in the germline V gene (reference sequence). The CDR3 spans 14 residues. The DNA for the CDR3 is TGTGCCAGTAGAGGACAGATTAGCAATCAGCCCCAGCATTTT. Encoded protein: CASRGQISNQPQHF.

In its sample, this clonotype was seen a few times. This chain joins TRBV7-2 and TRBJ2-1, with TRBD2 matching over 16 bases. CDR3 length equals 14 residues. J was trimmed by 12 bases and V by 5 bases; bases with no gene match: 4. Germline V CDR1 and CDR2: SGHTA, FQGNSA. CDR3 protein: CASSPGLAGGSQFF. As DNA, the CDR3 is TGTGCCAGCAGCCCGGGACTAGCGGGAGGGTCGCAGTTCTTC.

The chain couples TRBV7-6 to TRBJ2-1; 7 bases match TRBD2. V lost 8 bases to trimming and J lost 9 bases; unmatched junction nucleotides: 13. This CDR3 region has 14 residues. Germline loops: CDR1 SGHVS, CDR2 FNYEAQ. The CDR3 nucleotides read TGTGCCAGCTCCATTGGACTAGAGACAGCTGAGCAGTTCTTC. This gives the protein CASSIGLETAEQFF.

V is TRBV12-3 or TRBV12-4 and J is TRBJ1-1; D is undetermined. The CDR3 spans 13 residues. V was trimmed by 3 bases and J by 10 bases, leaving 15 bases between them. DNA for the CDR3: TGTGCCAGCAGTTTGATAGCGAGTGGTAGAGCTTTCTTT. This encodes CASSLIASGRAFF.

This clonotype was detected ten times or more. This rearrangement joins TRBV4-1 to TRBJ1-4; D gene uncertain. There are 12 residues in the CDR3. Germline V gives CDR1 MGHRA, CDR2 YSYEKL. Deletions cut 0 bases from V and 4 bases from J, with 0 bases between. This CDR3 reads CASSQDNEKLFF. In DNA, the CDR3 is TGCGCCAGCAGCCAAGATAATGAAAAACTGTTTTTT.

There are a few counts of this clonotype. The chain carries TRBV12-3 or TRBV12-4 and TRBJ2-7; D is unresolved. With 3 bases removed from V and 2 bases from J, the gap between germline ends came to 8 bases. The CDR3 covers 13 residues. CDR3 amino acids: CASSFAAAYEQYF. CDR3 nucleotides: TGTGCCAGCAGTTTTGCCGCGGCCTACGAGCAGTACTTC.

This clonotype appeared a few times. This chain uses TRBV19 with TRBJ1-1; D is ambiguous. This CDR3 has 15 amino acids. V dropped 5 bases and J dropped 2 bases, with 15 bases sitting between them. Per germline, CDR1 LNHDA and CDR2 SQIVND (reference sequence). The CDR3 reads CASSPLNQRNTEAFF. The CDR3 DNA follows: TGTGCCAGTAGTCCCTTGAACCAGAGAAACACTGAAGCTTTCTTT.

This clonotype showed up many times. The V and J genes are TRBV7-2 and TRBJ1-2; 9 positions match TRBD1. This CDR3 region has 13 residues. Germline V gene sequence: CDR1 SGHTA, CDR2 FQGNSA. V lost 7 bases to trimming and J lost 3 bases; unmatched junction nucleotides: 3. This CDR3 is CASNRGRDYGYTF. CDR3 in DNA: TGTGCCAGCAACAGGGGGCGAGACTATGGCTACACCTTC.

Note on this clonotype: This likely comes from a read error, as the CDR3 has no conserved phenylalanine or tryptophan at its end. The rearrangement links TRBV20-1 to TRBJ2-1, with 7 nucleotides matching TRBD2. Germline-derived CDR1 and CDR2 are DFQATT and SNEGSKA (reference sequence). The CDR3 is 12 residues long. J was trimmed by 6 bases and V by 3 bases; bases with no gene match: 2. The CDR3 spells CSASGGFNEQFS. In nucleotides, the CDR3 is TGCAGTGCTAGCGGGGGGTTCAATGAGCAGTTCTCC.

J is TRBJ1-2 and V is TRBV19, with TRBD1 matching over 9 bases. CDR1 is LNHDA, CDR2 SQIVND, per germline (reference sequence). With V trimmed by 8 bases and J by 6 bases, 4 bases remained unmatched. The CDR3 is 12 amino acids. This CDR3 reads CASSDRGHGYTF. In DNA form, the CDR3 reads TGTGCCAGTTCGGACAGGGGACATGGCTACACCTTC.

There are a few counts of this clonotype. The genes are TRBV7-9 and TRBJ2-2, with D maybe TRBD1 (6 bases). From germline, CDR1 is SEHNR and CDR2 FQNEAQ (reference sequence). Trimming took 4 bases from V and 1 from J, leaving 16 bases between them. The CDR3 consists of 17 residues. This chain's CDR3 is CASSSPPGVMNTGELFF. The CDR3 nucleotides read TGTGCCAGCAGCTCCCCCCCAGGGGTGATGAACACCGGGGAGCTGTTTTTT. The entire variable domain, with the rest obtained from reference TRBV7-9 and TRBJ2-2, is as follows: DTGVSQNPRHKITKRGQNVTFRCDPISEHNRLYWYRQTLGQGPEFLTYFQNEAQLEKSRLLSDRFSAERPKGSFSTLEIQRTEQGDSAMYLCASSSPPGVMNTGELFFGEGSRLTVL.

V gene TRBV6-6 combines with J gene TRBJ2-7; 8 bases are shared with TRBD1. V was clipped by 5 bases and J by 6 bases; unmatched bases: 9. Germline V gene lookup returns CDR1 MNHNY and CDR2 SVGAGI (reference sequence). CDR3 length: 14 residues. The CDR3 region has the DNA TGTGCCAGCAGTGGCGGGACAGGAGGACGCGAGCAGTACTTC. Translating gives CASSGGTGGREQYF.

This clonotype was picked up many times. The chain joins TRBV12-3 or TRBV12-4 to TRBJ1-2, with 7 bases aligning to TRBD1. The CDR3 runs to 14 residues. The trim removed 1 base at V and 1 base at J, leaving 0 bases unmatched. Here the CDR3 reads CASSLGDSNYGYTF. The CDR3 DNA follows: TGTGCCAGCAGTTTAGGGGACAGTAACTATGGCTACACCTTC.

This clonotype was counted only a few times. This chain links TRBV11-2 with TRBJ2-1; D might be TRBD2 (6 bases). The germline gives CDR1 SGHAT, CDR2 FQNNGV. The germline V and J ends were trimmed by 1 base and 6 bases, with 13 bases remaining between them. The CDR3 extends over 15 amino acids. The CDR3 sequence: CASSLALAPGNEQFF. The DNA of the CDR3 is TGTGCCAGCAGCTTAGCCCTAGCGCCGGGCAATGAGCAGTTCTTC.

Concerning this clonotype itself: An end of the junction differs from the germline gene, which may be a read error. J is TRBJ2-7 and V is TRBV4-1; tentatively, D is TRBD1 or TRBD2 (7 bases each). This CDR3 spans 15 amino acids. CDR1 is MGHRA, CDR2 YSYEKL, per germline. CDR3 sequence reads: CASSQGVGGADEQYF. CDR3 in DNA: TGTGCCAGCAGCCAGGGGGTAGGGGGGGCCGACGAGCAGTACTTC.

Details on this clonotype: Sequence at one end of the junction differs from germline and may be a read error. The chain joins TRBV4-3 to TRBJ1-2; D remains ambiguous. Germline-derived CDR1 and CDR2 are LGHNA and YSLEER. The CDR3 runs 15 residues. The CDR3, as DNA: TGCGCCAGCAGCCATTTTCATCCAGGACTCTATCGCTACACCTTC. Translated, it gives CASSHFHPGLYRYTF.

J is TRBJ1-5 and V is TRBV10-3, with no clear D. The V gene's germline CDR1 is ENHRY and CDR2 SYGVKD. There are 15 residues in the CDR3. V was pared by 2 bases and J by 5 bases, with 13 bases between. The CDR3 DNA reads as TGTGCCATCAGTGAGCTGGCGTCCGGACATCAGCCCCAGCATTTT. Amino acid sequence: CAISELASGHQPQHF.

Only a few counts were recorded for this clonotype. The rearrangement joins TRBV5-1 to TRBJ2-3; 9 bases align to TRBD1. V lost 4 bases, J lost 4 bases, and 10 bases stayed unmatched. This CDR3 has 16 amino acids. Germline CDR1 and CDR2: SGHRS and YFSETQ. The CDR3: CASSVSLGTGPDTQYF. CDR3 DNA sequence: TGCGCCAGCAGCGTGTCGCTCGGGACAGGGCCAGATACGCAGTATTTT.

The table lists this clonotype with a few counts. The chain recombines TRBV25-1 with TRBJ2-2, with D perhaps TRBD1 (6 bases). V lost 4 bases, J lost 6 bases, and 6 bases lay in between. This CDR3 contains 12 residues. Germline V lookup: CDR1 MGHDK, CDR2 SYGVNS. The CDR3 DNA reads as TGTGCCAGCAGTGGGGGGCCCGGGGAGCTGTTTTTT. Its protein is CASSGGPGELFF.

Points on this clonotype: A much more abundant neighbour one base away suggests this may be a read error. V and J are TRBV7-3 and TRBJ2-7; D may match TRBD1 or TRBD2 (5 bases each). The CDR3 has 13 residues. Trimming stripped 7 bases from V and 3 bases from J, with 13 bases between. Germline CDR1 reads SGHTA; CDR2 reads FQGTGA. CDR3: CASILDSGYEQYF. CDR3 nucleotides: TGTGCCAGCATCCTCGACAGCGGCTACGAGCAGTACTTC.